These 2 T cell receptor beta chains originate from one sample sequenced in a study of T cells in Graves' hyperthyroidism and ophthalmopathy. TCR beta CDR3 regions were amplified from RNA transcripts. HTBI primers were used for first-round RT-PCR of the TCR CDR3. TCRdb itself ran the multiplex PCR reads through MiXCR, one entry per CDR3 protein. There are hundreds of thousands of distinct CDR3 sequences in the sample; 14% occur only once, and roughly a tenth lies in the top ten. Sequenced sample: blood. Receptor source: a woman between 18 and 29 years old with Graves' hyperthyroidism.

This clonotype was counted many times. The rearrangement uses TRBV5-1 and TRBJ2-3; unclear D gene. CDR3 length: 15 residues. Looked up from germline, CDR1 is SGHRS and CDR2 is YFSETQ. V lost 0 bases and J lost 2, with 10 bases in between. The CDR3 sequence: CASSLEAVITDTQYF. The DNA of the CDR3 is TGCGCCAGCAGCTTGGAGGCAGTAATCACAGATACGCAGTATTTT.

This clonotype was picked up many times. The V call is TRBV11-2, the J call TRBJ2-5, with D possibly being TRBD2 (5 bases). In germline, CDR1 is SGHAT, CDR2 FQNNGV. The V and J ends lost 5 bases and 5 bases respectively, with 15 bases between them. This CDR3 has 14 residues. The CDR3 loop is CASSGSLLEETQYF. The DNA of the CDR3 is TGTGCCAGCAGCGGCAGTCTACTAGAGGAGACCCAGTACTTC.